Presented here are 27 T cell receptor beta chains from one specimen sequenced in a study of blood T cell repertoires in COVID-19. Assay used: immunoSEQ multiplex PCR; TCRdb lists only in-frame clones, some missing. Of about 81,000 clones listed, roughly 86% were seen once; the top ten hold approximately 7%. The sequenced material came from peripheral blood. All receptors derive from a human donor in a cohort sampled during active COVID-19.

The chain uses TRBV29-1 and TRBJ2-7, with TRBD2 as a possible D gene (5 bases). Germline CDR1 is SQVTM and CDR2 is ANQGSEA. The V gene lost 4 bases and the J gene lost 2 bases, with 15 bases spanning the gap. The CDR3 has 14 residues. CDR3 residues: CSVARGSSPYEQYF. DNA for the CDR3: TGCAGCGTTGCCCGAGGGAGCTCCCCCTACGAGCAGTACTTC.

This chain connects TRBV5-5 to TRBJ1-5; 8 positions match TRBD1. Looked up from germline, CDR1 is SGHKS and CDR2 is YYEKEE (reference sequence). CDR3 length: 15 residues. V shed 3 bases and J 7 bases; nucleotides not matched to a gene: 9. For the CDR3, the DNA is TGTGCCAGCAGCTCTTGGACAGGGAGGAACCAGCCCCAGCATTTT. This encodes CASSSWTGRNQPQHF.

The chain carries TRBV4-1 and TRBJ1-4; D may be TRBD1 (5 bases). Germline V gene sequence: CDR1 MGHRA, CDR2 YSYEKL. The CDR3 has 17 residues. V lost 3 bases, J lost 0 bases, and 14 bases lay in between. The CDR3 here is CASSQGSGQATNEKLFF. The CDR3 DNA reads as TGCGCCAGCAGCCAGGGATCAGGACAAGCAACTAATGAAAAACTGTTTTTT.

This clone was observed a few times. CDR3 sequence reads: CASSLRWGRNNEQFF. As DNA, the CDR3 is TGTGCCAGCAGCTTGAGATGGGGCCGGAACAATGAGCAGTTCTTC. The chain joins TRBV5-6 to TRBJ2-1, with D perhaps TRBD1 (5 bases). Trimming left V 1 base short and J 5 bases short, with 13 bases between. The germline V gene has CDR1 SGHDT and CDR2 YYEEEE. CDR3 length equals 15 residues.

The chain employs TRBV6-6 and TRBJ1-1; D is possibly TRBD1 (6 bases). The CDR3 runs to 14 residues. V shed 0 bases and J shed 4 bases, with 9 bases lying between them. In germline, CDR1 is MNHNY, CDR2 SVGAGI (reference sequence). The CDR3 bases are TGTGCCAGCAGTTACTCAGGGGGTACCACTGAAGCTTTCTTT. It specifies CASSYSGGTTEAFF.

The CDR3 sequence is CASSETGGHSGNTIYF. CDR3 coding DNA: TGTGCCAGCAGCGAAACAGGGGGCCACTCTGGAAACACCATATATTTT. The V gene is TRBV7-3, the J gene TRBJ1-3, with 9 bases aligning to TRBD1. The V gene end was trimmed by 5 bases and the J gene end by 0 bases; junction bases not matched to a gene: 5. The CDR3 has 16 residues. Per germline, CDR1 SGHTA and CDR2 FQGTGA.

The chain combines TRBV29-1 with TRBJ1-1; D is possibly TRBD1 (6 bases). Per the germline V gene, CDR1 is SQVTM and CDR2 is ANQGSEA. The CDR3 runs 11 residues. The V and J ends lost 8 bases and 4 bases respectively, with 11 bases between them. CDR3 region: CSLSQGTEAFF. Here the CDR3 DNA reads TGCAGCTTATCACAGGGCACTGAAGCTTTCTTT.

The V gene is TRBV5-1, the J gene TRBJ1-6, with D possibly matching TRBD1 (5 bases). V lost 0 bases, J lost 10 bases, and 17 bases lay in between. This CDR3 spans 16 amino acids. CDR1 is SGHRS and CDR2 is YFSETQ in the germline V gene. The CDR3 protein is CASSLGIGTEESPLHF. As DNA, the CDR3 is TGCGCCAGCAGCTTGGGGATCGGGACTGAAGAGTCACCCCTCCACTTT.

CDR3 protein: CASSERGKHPSYNEQFF. For the CDR3, the DNA is TGTGCCAGCAGTGAACGGGGAAAGCACCCCTCCTACAATGAGCAGTTCTTC. J is TRBJ2-1 and V is TRBV2; a weak D match, TRBD2 (5 bases). Trimming removed 2 bases at V and 0 bases at J, with 14 bases between. CDR3 length equals 17 residues. Per the germline V gene, CDR1 is SNHLY and CDR2 is FYNNEI.

The CDR3: CASSLARGGSFTEAFF. For the CDR3, the DNA is TGTGCCAGCAGCTTAGCGCGGGGGGGCTCCTTCACTGAAGCTTTCTTT. The V call is TRBV7-2, the J call TRBJ1-1, with a tentative D call TRBD1 (6 bases). The CDR3 totals 16 residues. V lost 0 bases to trimming and J lost 4 bases, with 15 bases between them. CDR1 is SGHTA and CDR2 is FQGNSA in the germline V gene.

This chain joins TRBV6-2 or TRBV6-3 and TRBJ1-3; D might be TRBD1 (5 bases). The CDR3 sequence is 17 residues long. V shed 6 bases and J shed 0 bases, with 18 bases lying between them. Germline V gene data show CDR1 as MNHEY and CDR2 as SVGEGT. The CDR3 sequence is CASSPKTVRFSGNTIYF. Written as DNA, the CDR3 is TGTGCCAGCAGCCCTAAGACAGTCCGTTTCTCTGGAAACACCATATATTTT.

V usage is TRBV7-2 and J usage is TRBJ1-2; the D gene is possibly TRBD1 (6 bases). The CDR3 spans 14 residues. CDR1 and CDR2 from the germline V gene are SGHTA and FQGNSA. V lost 5 bases, J lost 4 bases, and 14 bases lay in between. The CDR3 here is CASSQGSSPYGYTF. CDR3 DNA sequence: TGTGCCAGCAGCCAGGGGTCATCCCCCTATGGCTACACCTTC.

This clone appeared a few times. This chain joins TRBV10-1 and TRBJ2-7; D is undetermined. This CDR3 has 14 amino acids. Trimming pared 7 bases from V and 2 bases from J, leaving 15 bases between. The V gene's germline CDR1 is WNHNN and CDR2 SYGVQD (reference sequence). Here the CDR3 DNA reads TGCGCCAGCACCAGAAAGGAGATCGCCTACGAGCAGTACTTC. Protein product: CASTRKEIAYEQYF.

The gene calls are TRBV19 and TRBJ1-4; perhaps TRBD1 as D (5 bases). Germline CDR1 is LNHDA and CDR2 is SQIVND (reference sequence). The length of the CDR3 is 11 residues. Trimming removed 11 bases at V and 10 bases at J, with 14 bases between. The chain's CDR3 is CAVQGVGKLFF. CDR3 nucleotide sequence: TGTGCCGTTCAAGGGGTGGGAAAACTGTTTTTT.

This chain connects TRBV27 to TRBJ1-4, with D perhaps matching TRBD1 (5 bases). Trimming shortened V by 6 bases and J by 4 bases, and 12 bases separated the two germline ends. The CDR3 runs 14 residues. Germline-derived CDR1 and CDR2 are MNHEY and SMNVEV (reference sequence). The CDR3 region is CASRSAGLNEKLFF. In nucleotides, the CDR3 is TGTGCCAGCAGATCTGCGGGGCTTAATGAAAAACTGTTTTTT. Together with reference TRBV27 and TRBJ1-4, the CDR3 gives the full variable domain: EAQVTQNPRYLITVTGKKLTVTCSQNMNHEYMSWYRQDPGLGLRQIYYSMNVEVTDKGDVPEGYKVSRKEKRNFPLILESPSPNQTSLYFCASRSAGLNEKLFFGSGTQLSVL.

This chain connects TRBV6-5 to TRBJ1-4; 7 bases match TRBD1. The CDR3 covers 13 residues. Germline-derived CDR1 and CDR2 are MNHEY and SVGAGI. With 7 bases clipped from V and 8 bases from J, the junction kept 7 bases outside the gene matches. Written as DNA, the CDR3 is TGTGCCAGCACTCGGACAGGAGGAGAAAAACTGTTTTTT. This gives the protein CASTRTGGEKLFF.

The chain is built from TRBV11-3 and TRBJ1-1, with 9 nucleotides matching TRBD1. CDR1 and CDR2 (germline): SGHNT, YENEEA. The V segment lost 5 bases and the J segment 12 bases; nucleotides outside the gene matches: 7. This CDR3 comprises 12 residues. The CDR3 loop reads CASSPGGQGTFF. The CDR3 DNA follows: TGTGCCAGCAGCCCAGGGGGACAGGGAACTTTCTTT.

The CDR3 sequence: CASSLEGGGTEAFF. The CDR3, as DNA: TGCGCCAGCAGCTTGGAAGGGGGAGGGACTGAAGCTTTCTTT. The genes are TRBV5-1 and TRBJ1-1; D might be TRBD1 (6 bases). Trimming took off 0 bases at V and 5 bases at J, with 11 bases between the two ends. From germline, CDR1 is SGHRS and CDR2 YFSETQ. CDR3 length equals 14 residues.

The V and J genes are TRBV10-3 and TRBJ1-6; 7 bases line up with TRBD1. Germline CDR1 reads ENHRY; CDR2 reads SYGVKD. This CDR3 comprises 12 residues. CDR3 DNA: TGTGCTACCCAGGGGGGTAATTCACCCCTCCACTTT. It translates to CATQGGNSPLHF.

This clone occurred once. The V call is TRBV5-4, the J call TRBJ2-7; D not resolved. The CDR3 length is 13 residues. From germline, CDR1 is SGHNT and CDR2 YYREEE (reference sequence). Trimming took off 2 bases at V and 4 bases at J, with 10 bases between the two ends. The CDR3 is CASSFEAGYEQYF. DNA of the CDR3: TGTGCCAGCAGCTTCGAGGCCGGGTACGAGCAGTACTTC. The variable domain in full, with the rest retrieved from reference TRBV5-4 and TRBJ2-7, is ETGVTQSPTHLIKTRGQQVTLRCSSQSGHNTVSWYQQALGQGPQFIFQYYREEENGRGNFPPRFSGLQFPNYSSELNVNALELDDSALYLCASSFEAGYEQYFGPGTRLTVT.

The gene calls are TRBV3-1 (or the pseudogene TRBV3-2) and TRBJ1-3; maybe TRBD1 (6 bases). This CDR3 comprises 18 residues. Germline assignment: CDR1 LGHDT and CDR2 YNNKEL (reference sequence). Trimming left V 0 bases short and J 5 bases short, with 20 bases between. CDR3 nucleotide sequence: TGTGCCAGCAGCCAAGATGGGGGAAGACAGGTAACGAGAAACACCATATATTTT. Translating it yields CASSQDGGRQVTRNTIYF.

The chain uses TRBV19 and TRBJ2-1; possibly TRBD2 for D (5 bases). V was cut by 9 bases and J by 0 bases, with 9 bases left in between. This CDR3 has 13 amino acids. CDR1 LNHDA and CDR2 SQIVND come from the germline V gene (reference sequence). In nucleotides, the CDR3 is TGTGCCAGCATCGGGGACTCCTACAATGAGCAGTTCTTC. Its protein product is CASIGDSYNEQFF.

The chain couples TRBV6-1 to TRBJ1-1; possibly TRBD1 for D (5 bases). V was clipped by 0 bases and J by 3 bases, with 11 bases between them. The CDR3 contains 15 residues. Germline V CDR1 and CDR2: MNHNS, SASEGT. The DNA for the CDR3 is TGTGCCAGCAGTGAAGCGCGAGCGGGGGACACTGAAGCTTTCTTT. This sequence encodes CASSEARAGDTEAFF.

The CDR3 loop is CASSTRTGGPLAKNIQYF. The DNA of the CDR3 is TGTGCCAGCAGTACTAGGACAGGGGGCCCTCTAGCCAAAAACATTCAGTACTTC. The V call is TRBV27, the J call TRBJ2-4; 11 bases agree with TRBD1. Germline V lookup: CDR1 MNHEY, CDR2 SMNVEV (reference sequence). J gave up 0 bases and V 5 bases, and 9 bases lay outside the gene matches. The CDR3 consists of 18 residues.

The CDR3 region is CASSSWTRTNEQYF. Written as DNA, the CDR3 is TGTGCCAGCAGCTCTTGGACACGAACTAACGAGCAGTACTTC. V usage is TRBV7-9 and J usage is TRBJ2-7; D is perhaps TRBD1 (5 bases). Germline CDR1 reads SEHNR; CDR2 reads FQNEAQ (reference sequence). Trimming left V 4 bases short and J 5 bases short, with 15 bases between. The length of the CDR3 is 14 residues.

J is TRBJ2-7 and V is TRBV19; tentative D call: TRBD1 (6 bases). The CDR3 sequence is 12 residues long. Germline V lookup: CDR1 LNHDA, CDR2 SQIVND (reference sequence). V gave up 9 bases and J gave up 6 bases, with 15 bases separating them. CDR3 protein: CASAEQGSEQYF. CDR3 nucleotides: TGTGCCAGCGCTGAACAGGGATCCGAGCAGTACTTC.

This rearrangement joins TRBV27 to TRBJ1-2; D not certain. CDR1 MNHEY and CDR2 SMNVEV come from the germline V gene (reference sequence). V lost 7 bases and J 3 bases, leaving 9 bases between the germline ends. This CDR3 has 12 amino acids. The CDR3: CASMGRHYGYTF. CDR3 DNA sequence: TGTGCCAGCATGGGCAGACACTATGGCTACACCTTC.